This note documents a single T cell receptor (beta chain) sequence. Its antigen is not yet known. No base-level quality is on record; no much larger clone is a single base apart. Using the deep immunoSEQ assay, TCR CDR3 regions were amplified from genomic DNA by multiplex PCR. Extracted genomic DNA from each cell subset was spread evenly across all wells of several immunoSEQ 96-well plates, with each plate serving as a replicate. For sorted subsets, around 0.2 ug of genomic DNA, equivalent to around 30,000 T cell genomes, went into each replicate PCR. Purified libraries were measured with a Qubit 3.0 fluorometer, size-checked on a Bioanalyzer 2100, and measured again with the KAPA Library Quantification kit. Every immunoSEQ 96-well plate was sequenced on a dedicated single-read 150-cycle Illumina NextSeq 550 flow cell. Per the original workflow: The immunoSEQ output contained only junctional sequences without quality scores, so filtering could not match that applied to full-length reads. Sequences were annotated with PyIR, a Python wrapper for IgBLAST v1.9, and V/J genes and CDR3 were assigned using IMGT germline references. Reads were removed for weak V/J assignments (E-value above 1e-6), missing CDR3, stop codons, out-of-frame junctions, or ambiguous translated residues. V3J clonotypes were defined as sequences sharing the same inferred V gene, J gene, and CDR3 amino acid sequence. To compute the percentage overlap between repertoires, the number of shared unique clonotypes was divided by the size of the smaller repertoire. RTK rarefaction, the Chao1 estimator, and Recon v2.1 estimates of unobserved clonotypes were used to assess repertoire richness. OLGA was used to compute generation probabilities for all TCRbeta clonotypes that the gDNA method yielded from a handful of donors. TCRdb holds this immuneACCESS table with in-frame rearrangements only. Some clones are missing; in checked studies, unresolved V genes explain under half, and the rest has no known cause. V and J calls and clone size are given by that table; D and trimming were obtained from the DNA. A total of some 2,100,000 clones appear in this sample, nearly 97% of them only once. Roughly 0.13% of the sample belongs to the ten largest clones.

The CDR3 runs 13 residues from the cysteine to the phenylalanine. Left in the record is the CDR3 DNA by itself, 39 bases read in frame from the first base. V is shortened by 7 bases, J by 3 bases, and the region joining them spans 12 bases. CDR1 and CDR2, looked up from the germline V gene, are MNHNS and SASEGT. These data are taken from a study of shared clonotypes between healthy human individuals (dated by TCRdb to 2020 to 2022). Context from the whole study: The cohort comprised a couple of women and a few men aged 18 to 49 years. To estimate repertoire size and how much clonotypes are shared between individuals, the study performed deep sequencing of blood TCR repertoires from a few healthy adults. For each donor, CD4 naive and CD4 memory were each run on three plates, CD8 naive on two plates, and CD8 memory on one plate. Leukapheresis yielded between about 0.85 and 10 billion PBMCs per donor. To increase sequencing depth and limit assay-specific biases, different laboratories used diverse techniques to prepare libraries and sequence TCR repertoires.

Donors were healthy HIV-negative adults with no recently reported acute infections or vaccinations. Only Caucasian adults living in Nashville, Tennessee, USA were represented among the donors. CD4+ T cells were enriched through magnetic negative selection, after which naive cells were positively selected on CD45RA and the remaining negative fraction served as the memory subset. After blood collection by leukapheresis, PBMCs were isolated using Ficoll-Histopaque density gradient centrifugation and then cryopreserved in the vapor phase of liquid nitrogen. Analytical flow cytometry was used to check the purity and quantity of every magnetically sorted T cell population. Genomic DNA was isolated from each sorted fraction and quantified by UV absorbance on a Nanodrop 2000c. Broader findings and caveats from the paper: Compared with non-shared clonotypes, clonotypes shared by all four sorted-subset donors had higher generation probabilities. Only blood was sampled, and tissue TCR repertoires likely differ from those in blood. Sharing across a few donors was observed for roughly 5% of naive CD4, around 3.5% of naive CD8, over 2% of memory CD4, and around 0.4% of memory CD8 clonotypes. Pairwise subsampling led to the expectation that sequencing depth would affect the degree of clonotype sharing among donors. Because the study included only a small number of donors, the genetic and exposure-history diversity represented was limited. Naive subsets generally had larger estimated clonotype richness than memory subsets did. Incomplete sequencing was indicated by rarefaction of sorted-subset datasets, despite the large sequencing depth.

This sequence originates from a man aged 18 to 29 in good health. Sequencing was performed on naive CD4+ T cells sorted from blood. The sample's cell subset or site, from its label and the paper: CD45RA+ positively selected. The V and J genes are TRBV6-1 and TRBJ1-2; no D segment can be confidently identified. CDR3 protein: CASTKSFDYGYTF. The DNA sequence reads TGTGCCAGCACTAAGTCTTTTGACTATGGCTACACCTTC.